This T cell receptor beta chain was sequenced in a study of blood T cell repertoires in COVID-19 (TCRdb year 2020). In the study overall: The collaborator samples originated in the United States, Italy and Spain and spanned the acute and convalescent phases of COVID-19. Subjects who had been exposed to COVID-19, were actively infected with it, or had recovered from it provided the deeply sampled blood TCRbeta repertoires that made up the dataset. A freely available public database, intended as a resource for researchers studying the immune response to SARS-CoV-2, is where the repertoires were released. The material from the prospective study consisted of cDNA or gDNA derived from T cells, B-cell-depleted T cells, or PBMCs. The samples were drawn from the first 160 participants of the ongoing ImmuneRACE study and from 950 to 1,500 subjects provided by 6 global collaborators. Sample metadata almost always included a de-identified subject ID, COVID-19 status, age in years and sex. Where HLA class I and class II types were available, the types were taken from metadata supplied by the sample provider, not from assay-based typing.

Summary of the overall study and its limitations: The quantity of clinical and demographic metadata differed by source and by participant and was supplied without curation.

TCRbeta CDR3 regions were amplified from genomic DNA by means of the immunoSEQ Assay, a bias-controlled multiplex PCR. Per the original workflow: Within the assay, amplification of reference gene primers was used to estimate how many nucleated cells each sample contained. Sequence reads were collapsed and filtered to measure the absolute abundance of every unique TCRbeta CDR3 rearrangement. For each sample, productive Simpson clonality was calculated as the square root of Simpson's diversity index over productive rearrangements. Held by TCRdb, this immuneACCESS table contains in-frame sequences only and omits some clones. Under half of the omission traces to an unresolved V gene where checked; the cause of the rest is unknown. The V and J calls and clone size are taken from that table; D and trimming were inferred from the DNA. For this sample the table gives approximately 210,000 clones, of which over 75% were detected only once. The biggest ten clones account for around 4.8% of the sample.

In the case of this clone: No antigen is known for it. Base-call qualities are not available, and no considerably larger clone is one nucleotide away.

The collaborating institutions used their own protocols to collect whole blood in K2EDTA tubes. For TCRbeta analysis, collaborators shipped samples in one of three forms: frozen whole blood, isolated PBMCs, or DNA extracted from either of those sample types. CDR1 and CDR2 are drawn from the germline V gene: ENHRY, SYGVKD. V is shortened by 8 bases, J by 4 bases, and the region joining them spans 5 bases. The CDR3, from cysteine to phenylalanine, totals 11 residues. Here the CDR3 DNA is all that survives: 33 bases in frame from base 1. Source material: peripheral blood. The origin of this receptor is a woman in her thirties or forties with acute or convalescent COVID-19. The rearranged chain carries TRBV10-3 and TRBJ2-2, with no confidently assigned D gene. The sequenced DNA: TGTGCCATCCGGAGCACCGGGGAGCTGTTTTTT. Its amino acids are CAIRSTGELFF.